Listed below are T cell receptor beta chains from one sample, sequenced in a study of CD8 T cells in Susac syndrome. TCRdb reprocessed the immunoSEQ multiplex PCR reads via MiXCR and lists one record per CDR3 protein. The sample records about 81,000 distinct CDR3 sequences, 94% being singletons. The sequenced sample was CD8+ T cells from PBMCs. These receptors were obtained from a human donor with Susac syndrome. The CDR3 runs from the conserved cysteine through the conserved F or W. Each record gives: D gene, V gene, J gene, clone size, CDR3 protein, CDR3 DNA. D genes are given only for firm matches. Expanded clones get a size class; other rows say once, few or many, or leave the size out.

TRBD1,TRBV23-1,TRBJ1-2,once,CASSQSRPGQGINGYTF,TGCGCCAGCAGTCAATCCCGTCCGGGACAGGGGATTAATGGCTACACCTTC
-,TRBV5-1,TRBJ2-1,-,CASSLGGQGTNEQFF,TGCGCCAGCAGCTTGGGTGGGCAGGGCACCAATGAGCAGTTCTTC
-,TRBV20-1,TRBJ1-1,-,CSARETLNTEAFF,TGCAGTGCTAGAGAGACGCTAAACACTGAAGCTTTCTTT
-,TRBV4-3,TRBJ2-6,-,CASSGFSAGANVLTF,TGCGCCAGCAGCGGGTTTTCTGCTGGGGCCAACGTCCTGACTTTC
-,TRBV15,TRBJ2-7,-,CATSRSNSLEQYF,TGTGCCACCAGCAGATCGAATTCCCTGGAGCAGTACTTC
TRBD1,TRBV27,TRBJ2-5,-,CASSLKTGGLETQYF,TGTGCCAGCAGTTTAAAGACAGGGGGGTTGGAGACCCAGTACTTC
-,TRBV4-3,TRBJ1-2,-,CASSQEDVGGYTF,TGCGCCAGCAGCCAAGAGGACGTCGGCGGCTACACCTTC
TRBD1,TRBV15,TRBJ2-6,-,CATSSLKGAAGANVLTF,TGTGCCACCAGCAGCCTAAAGGGGGCGGCTGGGGCCAACGTCCTGACTTTC
-,TRBV9,TRBJ2-2,-,CASSLWNTGELFF,TGTGCCAGCAGCCTCTGGAACACCGGGGAGCTGTTTTTT
-,TRBV7-3,TRBJ2-5,-,CASSPDVEETQYF,TGTGCCAGCAGCCCCGACGTAGAAGAGACCCAGTACTTC
-,TRBV5-6,TRBJ1-1,-,CASSLMTANPEAFF,TGTGCCAGCAGCTTGATGACAGCGAACCCTGAAGCTTTCTTT
TRBD2,TRBV7-9,TRBJ2-1,-,CASSRGGTYNEQFF,TGTGCCAGCAGCCGCGGGGGGACCTACAATGAGCAGTTCTTC
-,TRBV25-1,TRBJ2-5,-,CASSERDHLQETQYF,TGTGCCAGCAGTGAGCGGGATCACCTCCAAGAGACCCAGTACTTC
TRBD2,TRBV5-6,TRBJ2-1,-,CASRYGTSGLYEQFF,TGTGCCAGCAGATACGGGACTAGCGGTTTATATGAGCAGTTCTTC
-,TRBV12-3/TRBV12-4,TRBJ2-5,-,CASSLQGEETQYF,TGTGCCAGCAGTTTGCAGGGAGAGGAGACCCAGTACTTC
-,TRBV30,TRBJ2-7,-,CAWSVGTASSYEQYF,TGTGCCTGGAGTGTTGGGACGGCAAGCTCCTACGAGCAGTACTTC
-,TRBV7-2,TRBJ1-1,once,CARGRNRESTEAFF,TGTGCCAGAGGGCGGAACAGGGAAAGCACTGAAGCTTTCTTT
TRBD1,TRBV20-1,TRBJ1-1,once,CSAREFNRGRTTEAFF,TGCAGTGCTAGAGAGTTTAACAGGGGGCGGACCACTGAAGCTTTCTTT
-,TRBV4-3,TRBJ1-2,-,CASSQTGTYGYTF,TGCGCCAGCAGCCAAACGGGAACCTATGGCTACACCTTC
-,TRBV13,TRBJ1-1,-,CASSPTGRTEAFF,TGTGCCAGCAGCCCTACGGGTAGGACTGAAGCTTTCTTT
-,TRBV7-3,TRBJ2-3,-,CASSENTADTQYF,TGTGCCAGCAGCGAAAATACCGCCGATACGCAGTATTTT
-,TRBV5-6,TRBJ2-7,-,CASSLAAAFYEQYF,TGTGCCAGCAGCTTGGCTGCAGCCTTCTACGAGCAGTACTTC
TRBD2,TRBV18,TRBJ2-2,once,CASSPAGLAGVTGELFF,TGTGCCAGCTCACCAGCCGGACTAGCGGGGGTCACCGGGGAGCTGTTTTTT
TRBD1,TRBV27,TRBJ2-1,-,CASSRDRATYNEQFF,TGTGCCAGCAGCCGGGACAGGGCAACCTACAATGAGCAGTTCTTC
-,TRBV25-1,TRBJ2-1,-,CASSDRLLAADEQFF,TGTGCCAGCAGTGATCGGCTTCTAGCCGCGGATGAGCAGTTCTTC
TRBD2,TRBV6-2/TRBV6-3,TRBJ2-2,-,CASSYLAGGSGELFF,TGTGCCAGCAGTTACTTGGCGGGAGGATCCGGGGAGCTGTTTTTT